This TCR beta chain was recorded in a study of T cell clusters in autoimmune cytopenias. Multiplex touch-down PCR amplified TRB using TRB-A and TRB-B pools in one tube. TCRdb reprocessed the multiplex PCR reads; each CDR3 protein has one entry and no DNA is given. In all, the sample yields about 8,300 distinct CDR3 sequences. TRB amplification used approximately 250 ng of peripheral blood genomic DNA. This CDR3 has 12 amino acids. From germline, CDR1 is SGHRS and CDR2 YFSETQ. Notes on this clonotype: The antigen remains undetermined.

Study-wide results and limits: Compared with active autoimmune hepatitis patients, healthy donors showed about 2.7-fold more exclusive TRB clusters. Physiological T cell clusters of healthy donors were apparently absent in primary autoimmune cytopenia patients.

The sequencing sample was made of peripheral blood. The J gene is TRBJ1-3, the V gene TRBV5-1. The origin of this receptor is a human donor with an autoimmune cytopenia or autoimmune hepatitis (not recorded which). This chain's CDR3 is CASSGSGNTIYF.